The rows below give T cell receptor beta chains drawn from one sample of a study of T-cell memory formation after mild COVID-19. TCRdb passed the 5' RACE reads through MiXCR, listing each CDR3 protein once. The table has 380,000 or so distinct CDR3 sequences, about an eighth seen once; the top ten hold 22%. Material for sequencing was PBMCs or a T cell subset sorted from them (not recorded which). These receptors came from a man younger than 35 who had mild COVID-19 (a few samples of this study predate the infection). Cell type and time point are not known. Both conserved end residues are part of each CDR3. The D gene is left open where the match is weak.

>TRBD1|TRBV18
CASSPLATGGGSPSGYTF
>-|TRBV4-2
CASSQDRVGREQYF
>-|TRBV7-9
CASSLEQEFDSYEQYF
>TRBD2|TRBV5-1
CASSWTSGGFTDTQYF
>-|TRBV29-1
CSVVHNEQFF
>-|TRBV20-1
CSARDTVSYNEQFF
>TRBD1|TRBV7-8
CASSAERVQGAKYF
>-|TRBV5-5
CASSLFSGTEAFF
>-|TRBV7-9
CASSSTGHYSPLHF
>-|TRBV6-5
CASIYHAEQFF
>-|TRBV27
CASSPMSLGGRAFF
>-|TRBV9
CASSPRVAGYNEQFF
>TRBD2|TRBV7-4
CASSTGLAGGVSNF
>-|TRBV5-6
CASSLTGKGNQPQHF
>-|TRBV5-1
CASSLSRGITDTQYF
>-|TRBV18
CASSPRGVTNTEAFF